These 22 T cell receptor beta chains came from one sample sequenced in a study of CD8 T cells in ankylosing spondylitis. Regarding the study as a whole: Blood of patients with ankylosing spondylitis appeared to be characterized by a TCR beta motif of eight highly homologous variants.

These receptors lack a known antigen. MiXCR, applied by TCRdb to the 5' RACE reads, yields one record per CDR3 protein. The profile covers roughly 450,000 distinct CDR3 sequences, with 25% to 30% appearing a single time and about 1% taken by the ten largest. The sequenced material came from blood, either unsorted or a sorted T cell fraction (not recorded which). These receptors came from a male donor with ankylosing spondylitis.

Many counts were recorded for this clonotype. V and J are TRBV12-3 or TRBV12-4 and TRBJ2-2, with D uncertain. CDR3 length equals 13 residues. The V end was cut by 5 bases, the J end by 4 bases, with 8 bases between. The CDR3 reads CASSPSGTGELFF. The DNA for the CDR3 is TGTGCCAGCAGTCCCTCTGGCACCGGGGAGCTGTTTTTT.

This clonotype was observed a handful of times. The CDR3 nucleotides are TGTGCCAGCAGCTTGTCCGCGGGGAGCTCCTACAATGAGCAGTTCTTC. This sequence encodes CASSLSAGSSYNEQFF. The chain carries TRBV5-5 and TRBJ2-1, with D possibly TRBD2 on 6 matching bases. The V and J ends lost 1 base and 0 bases respectively, with 11 bases between them. CDR1 is SGHKS and CDR2 is YYEKEE in the germline V gene (reference sequence). CDR3 length: 16 amino acids.

This clonotype showed up just a few times. This chain links TRBV7-8 with TRBJ1-2; D not resolved. V was shortened by 3 bases and J by 6 bases, with 14 bases between the two germline ends. This CDR3 has 14 amino acids. Germline loops: CDR1 SGHVS, CDR2 FQNEAQ. This chain's CDR3 is CASSFYRVSNGYTF. The CDR3 DNA reads as TGTGCCAGCAGCTTTTACCGGGTCTCTAATGGCTACACCTTC.

CDR3 sequence (DNA): TGTGCCAGCAGCGTGGGTTGGAACACTGAAGCTTTCTTT. Translated: CASSVGWNTEAFF. The chain links TRBV9 to TRBJ1-1, with no clear D. The germline gives CDR1 SGDLS, CDR2 YYNGEE. Trimming took 2 bases from V and 1 from J, leaving 6 bases between them. CDR3 size: 13 residues.

This clonotype was observed a handful of times. The J gene is TRBJ2-3, the V gene TRBV20-1; 10 bases line up with TRBD2. Germline assignment: CDR1 DFQATT and CDR2 SNEGSKA (reference sequence). There are 15 residues in the CDR3. Germline trimming cut 4 bases from V and 6 bases from J; bases unmatched to any gene: 10. The CDR3 protein is CSATGTSAIRDTQYF. The CDR3 DNA reads TGCAGTGCTACGGGGACTAGCGCTATTAGGGATACGCAGTATTTT.

This clonotype was detected once. The rearrangement uses TRBV10-3 and TRBJ2-3; a weak D match, TRBD2 (6 bases). CDR3 size: 14 residues. Germline-derived CDR1 and CDR2 are ENHRY and SYGVKD. V dropped 1 base and J dropped 6 bases, with 11 bases sitting between them. The CDR3 DNA reads TGTGCCATCAGTGAGTTTGGGAGCGGGGATACGCAGTATTTT. Its protein is CAISEFGSGDTQYF.

V and J are TRBV7-7 and TRBJ2-1, with 16 nucleotides matching TRBD2. CDR3 length: 18 amino acids. Trimming removed 6 bases from V and 4 bases from J; junction bases left unmatched: 9. Germline V lookup: CDR1 SSHAT, CDR2 FNYEAQ (reference sequence). CDR3 sequence reads: CASSSGTSGRASYNEQFF. The CDR3, as DNA: TGTGCCAGCAGTAGTGGGACTAGCGGGAGGGCTAGTTACAATGAGCAGTTCTTC.

This clonotype was detected a few times. This chain connects TRBV29-1 to TRBJ2-5; 10 nucleotides align to TRBD1. The CDR3 has 14 amino acids. Germline V CDR1 and CDR2: SQVTM, ANQGSEA. The junction had 9 bases not matched to a gene; V was cut back by 7 bases and J by 4 bases. The CDR3 nucleotides read TGCAGCGGGCGGGACAGGGGCTGGGGAGAGACCCAGTACTTC. Translated, it gives CSGRDRGWGETQYF.

This chain links TRBV24-1 with TRBJ2-1; 10 nucleotides agree with TRBD1. The CDR3 is 15 residues long. The germline V gene has CDR1 KGHDR and CDR2 SFDVKD. The V and J ends lost 0 bases and 9 bases, in that order; junction bases with no gene match: 4. The CDR3 DNA follows: TGTGCCACCAGTGATTTGGGGACAGGGGCGGGTGAGCAGTTCTTC. It specifies CATSDLGTGAGEQFF.

This clonotype came up a few times. The J gene is TRBJ2-1, the V gene TRBV29-1, with TRBD1 matching 8 bases. Germline CDR1 is SQVTM and CDR2 is ANQGSEA. V trimming: 7 bases; J trimming: 0 bases; junction bases outside the gene matches: 20. The CDR3 runs to 19 residues. The CDR3 is CSGFGRDRSRISSYNEQFF. In nucleotides, the CDR3 is TGCAGCGGCTTTGGCCGGGACAGGTCCCGAATCAGCTCCTACAATGAGCAGTTCTTC.

The chain links TRBV6-2 or TRBV6-3 to TRBJ1-4; D is undetermined. The V and J ends lost 0 bases and 0 bases respectively, with 11 bases between them. The germline V gene encodes CDR1 MNHEY and CDR2 SVGEGT. The length of the CDR3 is 17 residues. The CDR3 loop is CASSYSLRDSTNEKLFF. In DNA form, the CDR3 reads TGTGCCAGCAGTTACTCGTTGAGGGATTCAACTAATGAAAAACTGTTTTTT.

This clonotype was observed a handful of times. The rearrangement joins TRBV7-9 to TRBJ2-1; TRBD1 matches 7 bases. The CDR3 contains 13 residues. V lost 1 base, J lost 16 bases, and 10 bases stayed unmatched. Looked up from germline, CDR1 is SEHNR and CDR2 is FQNEAQ (reference sequence). The CDR3: CASSLDARTGGFF. The CDR3 DNA is TGTGCCAGCAGCTTAGATGCCCGGACAGGCGGTTTCTTC.

In its sample, this clonotype was seen many times. The chain joins TRBV7-2 to TRBJ2-5; no clear D gene. Deletions cut 1 base from V and 5 bases from J, with 8 bases between. The CDR3 totals 13 residues. CDR1 is SGHTA, CDR2 FQGNSA, per germline. The CDR3 region is CASSLEAEETQYF. CDR3 nucleotides: TGTGCCAGCAGCTTAGAGGCGGAGGAGACCCAGTACTTC.

The chain uses TRBV3-1 and TRBJ2-7; D is undetermined. The CDR3 totals 13 residues. The V gene lost 1 base and the J gene lost 2 bases, with 6 bases spanning the gap. Per the germline V gene, CDR1 is LGHDT and CDR2 is YNNKEL (reference sequence). In DNA form, the CDR3 reads TGTGCCAGCAGCCAAGGTAACGCCTACGAGCAGTACGTC. This translates into CASSQGNAYEQYV.

The chain links TRBV19 to TRBJ1-1; 9 bases are shared with TRBD1. From germline, CDR1 is LNHDA and CDR2 SQIVND (reference sequence). The CDR3 spans 11 residues. V shed 6 bases and J 9 bases; nucleotides not matched to a gene: 2. CDR3 in amino acids: CASRNRGQAFF. DNA for the CDR3: TGTGCCAGTAGGAACAGGGGGCAAGCTTTCTTT.

V is TRBV7-7 and J is TRBJ2-3; tentatively, D is TRBD1 or TRBD2 (6 bases each). CDR1 is SSHAT, CDR2 FNYEAQ, per germline (reference sequence). The CDR3 consists of 13 residues. The ends were cut back, 1 base at V and 7 bases at J, with 9 bases in the middle. The CDR3: CASSLGGANTQYF. CDR3 sequence (DNA): TGTGCCAGCAGCTTAGGGGGGGCAAATACGCAGTATTTT.

This clonotype was recorded a few times. The chain carries TRBV12-3 or TRBV12-4 and TRBJ1-5, with 7 bases lining up with TRBD1. The CDR3 loop spans 13 amino acids. After removal of 5 bases from V and 6 bases from J, the junction contained 4 bases not matched to a gene. The CDR3, as DNA: TGTGCCAGCAGTACCGACAGGGCTCAGCCCCAGCATTTT. It yields the protein CASSTDRAQPQHF.

This clonotype appeared a few times. The chain couples TRBV12-3 or TRBV12-4 to TRBJ1-2; TRBD1 might be the D (5 bases). CDR3 length equals 14 residues. The V end lost 3 bases, the J end lost 3 bases, and 11 bases lay between the germline ends. The CDR3 loop is CASSFGDRYYGYTF. In DNA, the CDR3 is TGTGCCAGCAGTTTCGGTGACAGATACTATGGCTACACCTTC.

The rearrangement uses TRBV5-1 and TRBJ2-1, with 9 bases aligning to TRBD1. The V gene end was trimmed by 2 bases and the J gene end by 9 bases; junction bases not matched to a gene: 6. The CDR3 spans 14 residues. Germline V lookup: CDR1 SGHRS, CDR2 YFSETQ. CDR3 DNA sequence: TGCGCCAGCAGCTTACGACAGGGGGAGGGTGAGCAGTTCTTC. Its protein product is CASSLRQGEGEQFF.

The chain has TRBV24-1 and TRBJ2-5; D remains ambiguous. CDR1 and CDR2 from the germline V gene are KGHDR and SFDVKD. Trimming took 3 bases from V and 7 from J, leaving 8 bases between them. The CDR3 extends over 12 amino acids. In nucleotides, the CDR3 is TGTGCCACCAGTGATACCCTGGGGACCCAGTACTTC. Translation: CATSDTLGTQYF.

Only a few counts were recorded for this clonotype. The J gene is TRBJ2-1, the V gene TRBV10-2; TRBD2 matches 12 bases. Trimming cost V 9 bases and J 2 bases; bases outside gene matches: 8. This CDR3 comprises 16 residues. Per germline, CDR1 WSHSY and CDR2 SAAADI. The CDR3 region is CASSKASGRAYNEQFF. CDR3 DNA: TGCGCCAGTTCTAAAGCTAGCGGGAGGGCCTACAATGAGCAGTTCTTC.

The chain joins TRBV12-3 or TRBV12-4 to TRBJ2-6; D is ambiguous. The CDR3 runs 16 residues. Trimming removed 4 bases from V and 0 bases from J, with 10 bases in between. CDR3 region: CASSSPGSSGANVLTF. In DNA, the CDR3 is TGTGCCAGCAGTTCCCCGGGCAGCTCTGGGGCCAACGTCCTGACTTTC.